This T cell receptor beta chain was observed in a study of T-cell memory formation after mild COVID-19. On the study more broadly: The study found TCR clusters largely donor specific.

Study-wide points: Some SARS-CoV-2-responding clones were already detected in memory before infection. CD4/CD8 balance held among clones contracting day 15 to 85, and later expanders leaned CD4+.

This clonotype was seen a few times. Its matching antigen is unknown. The CDR3 consists of 12 residues. Germline V gene lookup returns CDR1 SGHTA and CDR2 FQGNSA. V gave up 1 base and J gave up 6 bases, with 6 bases separating them. TCRdb re-derived calls from the 5' RACE reads in MiXCR, one entry per CDR3 protein. The sample consists of 400,000 to 500,000 distinct CDR3 sequences, around 20% of them appearing once. The clonotype was recovered from an adult woman who had mild COVID-19 (a few samples of this study predate the infection). Cell type and time point are not known. The sample consisted of PBMCs or a T cell subset sorted from them (not recorded which). The chain employs TRBV7-2 and TRBJ1-1; unclear D gene. The CDR3 loop is CASSLELSEAFF. In nucleotides, the CDR3 is TGTGCCAGCAGCTTAGAGCTATCTGAAGCTTTCTTT.